This T cell receptor beta chain was captured in a study of shared T cell receptors in the human thymus. Germline CDR1 and CDR2: MNHEY and SMNVEV (reference sequence). This CDR3 contains 17 residues. V trimming: 1 base; J trimming: 3 bases; junction bases outside the gene matches: 12. The method was immunoSEQ multiplex PCR; TCRdb's version includes in-frame clones alone and lacks a portion of them. The data show around 340,000 clones, 95% seen once. This receptor was obtained from a human donor. Sequencing input: thymocytes. V and J are TRBV27 and TRBJ2-7; 7 bases fit TRBD2. The CDR3 sequence is CASSLYSLGREYYEQYF. CDR3 DNA sequence: TGTGCCAGCAGTTTATACTCCCTCGGGCGGGAGTACTACGAGCAGTACTTC.